The 23 T cell receptor beta chains below come from one sample, sequenced in a study of blood T cell repertoires in COVID-19. The repertoire was sequenced with immunoSEQ multiplex PCR; TCRdb's copy has only in-frame clones and lacks some. The sample has about 250,000 clones, more than 70% seen once. Sequencing input: peripheral blood. Receptors originate from an elderly woman with COVID-19, enrolled during active disease.

This clone was seen just once. V and J are TRBV2 and TRBJ2-3; tentative D call: TRBD1 (6 bases). The CDR3 totals 14 residues. Germline CDR1 is SNHLY and CDR2 is FYNNEI. The germline V and J ends were trimmed by 5 bases and 5 bases, with 14 bases remaining between them. The CDR3 coding sequence is TGTGCCAGCAGTCAGGAACAGGGATTAGATACGCAGTATTTT. It encodes CASSQEQGLDTQYF.

The chain uses TRBV6-5 and TRBJ1-5; D remains unclear. Trimming took 0 bases from V and 1 from J, leaving 7 bases between them. Germline values: CDR1 MNHEY, CDR2 SVGAGI. The CDR3 is made up of 15 amino acids. DNA for the CDR3: TGTGCCAGCAGTTACTCGGGGAGCAGCAATCAGCCCCAGCATTTT. This encodes CASSYSGSSNQPQHF.

The chain uses TRBV6-6 and TRBJ1-2; 9 nucleotides line up with TRBD1. Germline values: CDR1 MNHNY, CDR2 SVGAGI (reference sequence). V lost 5 bases to trimming and J lost 10 bases; unmatched junction nucleotides: 14. The CDR3 has 15 amino acids. The CDR3 protein is CASSRGGAGQGFYTF. DNA for the CDR3: TGTGCCAGCAGTCGCGGAGGGGCGGGACAGGGCTTCTACACCTTC.

The gene calls are TRBV7-9 and TRBJ1-6; D gene unclear. V lost 1 base and J lost 13, with 11 bases in between. The length of the CDR3 is 13 residues. The germline gives CDR1 SEHNR, CDR2 FQNEAQ (reference sequence). This CDR3 reads CASSLDGGKPLHF. The DNA of the CDR3 is TGTGCCAGCAGCTTAGACGGCGGAAAGCCCCTCCACTTT.

V and J are TRBV6-6 and TRBJ1-2, with D maybe TRBD1 (5 bases). The CDR3 is 14 amino acids. Germline CDR1 reads MNHNY; CDR2 reads SVGAGI (reference sequence). The V end lost 7 bases, the J end lost 3 bases, and 15 bases lay between the germline ends. CDR3 amino acids: CASTFGQTDYGYTF. As DNA, the CDR3 is TGTGCCAGCACCTTCGGGCAGACAGACTATGGCTACACCTTC.

To note about this clone: The sample holds other DNA sequences that translate to the same CDR3. DNA for the CDR3: TGTGCCAGCAGTCCTGGGACTAGCGGCAGCACAGATACGCAGTATTTT. Protein product: CASSPGTSGSTDTQYF. The chain couples TRBV27 to TRBJ2-3; 11 bases are shared with TRBD2. The CDR3 length is 16 residues. Germline V gene lookup returns CDR1 MNHEY and CDR2 SMNVEV (reference sequence). Unmatched junction bases numbered 4, after V lost 5 bases and J lost 0 bases.

The chain couples TRBV5-1 to TRBJ2-5; tentatively, D is TRBD2 (5 bases). Germline V CDR1 and CDR2: SGHRS, YFSETQ. The CDR3 covers 13 residues. Trimming left V 4 bases short and J 4 bases short, with 11 bases between. This chain's CDR3 is CASSPRGTETQYF. The DNA for the CDR3 is TGCGCCAGCAGCCCACGGGGTACAGAGACCCAGTACTTC.

This sequence joins TRBV5-1 and TRBJ2-7; unclear D gene. This CDR3 has 14 residues. CDR1 and CDR2 from the germline V gene are SGHRS and YFSETQ. Trimming cost V 0 bases and J 0 bases, with 7 bases left between them. The CDR3 reads CASSLDGGSYEQYF. DNA of the CDR3: TGCGCCAGCAGCTTGGATGGCGGCTCCTACGAGCAGTACTTC. Variable domain in full (rest from reference TRBV5-1 and TRBJ2-7): KAGVTQTPRYLIKTRGQQVTLSCSPISGHRSVSWYQQTPGQGLQFLFEYFSETQRNKGNFPGRFSGRQFSNSRSEMNVSTLELGDSALYLCASSLDGGSYEQYFGPGTRLTVT.

This chain connects TRBV9 to TRBJ1-4, with D possibly matching TRBD1 (6 bases). V was pared by 6 bases and J by 4 bases, with 16 bases between. The CDR3 is made up of 15 amino acids. Germline assignment: CDR1 SGDLS and CDR2 YYNGEE. The CDR3 loop is CASTGGGRVNEKLFF. Written as DNA, the CDR3 is TGTGCCAGCACCGGGGGGGGCAGAGTTAATGAAAAACTGTTTTTT.

The genes are TRBV6-5 and TRBJ1-4; 9 nucleotides line up with TRBD1. This CDR3 spans 15 amino acids. CDR1 is MNHEY, CDR2 SVGAGI, per germline. J gave up 8 bases and V 6 bases, and 10 bases lay outside the gene matches. Written as DNA, the CDR3 is TGTGCCAGCAGCTTAGGGGGACAGGGTGGAGAAAAACTGTTTTTT. It is translated as CASSLGGQGGEKLFF.

The chain links TRBV28 to TRBJ1-5; D remains ambiguous. Germline V gene sequence: CDR1 MDHEN, CDR2 SYDVKM. The V end lost 2 bases, the J end lost 0 bases, and 8 bases lay between the germline ends. The CDR3 contains 15 residues. The CDR3 is CASSLGSNSNQPQHF. As DNA, the CDR3 is TGTGCCAGCAGTTTAGGGAGTAATAGCAATCAGCCCCAGCATTTT.

The chain recombines TRBV28 with TRBJ1-6, with unresolved D. Between the trimmed V and J ends, which lost 4 bases and 11 bases, there was a span of 12 bases. The CDR3 runs 13 residues. Germline-derived CDR1 and CDR2 are MDHEN and SYDVKM. The CDR3 bases are TGTGCCAGCAGTTCTACCCTTCACCCACCCCTCCACTTT. This encodes CASSSTLHPPLHF.

The chain recombines TRBV18 with TRBJ1-6, with 8 bases aligning to TRBD1. Germline V gene lookup returns CDR1 KGHSH and CDR2 LQKENI. The CDR3 covers 15 residues. J lost 9 bases, V lost 1 base, and 5 bases had no gene match. The CDR3 bases are TGTGCCAGCTCACCACACCAGGGGGCTGTTTCACCCCTCCACTTT. Translating gives CASSPHQGAVSPLHF. The variable domain in full, completed from reference TRBV18 and TRBJ1-6, reads NAGVMQNPRHLVRRRGQEARLRCSPMKGHSHVYWYRQLPEEGLKFMVYLQKENIIDESGMPKERFSAEFPKEGPSILRIQQVVRGDSAAYFCASSPHQGAVSPLHFGNGTRLTVT.

This clone was recorded a few times. V usage is TRBV4-1 and J usage is TRBJ1-3; D remains ambiguous. The V end lost 2 bases, the J end lost 4 bases, and 12 bases lay between the germline ends. Germline V CDR1 and CDR2: MGHRA, YSYEKL. The CDR3 has 15 amino acids. CDR3 residues: CASSQTPVVGNTIYF. The CDR3 bases are TGCGCCAGCAGCCAAACCCCCGTAGTGGGAAACACCATATATTTT.

This clone was counted once. The chain combines TRBV30 with TRBJ2-7; possible D gene TRBD1, 6 bases. The germline gives CDR1 GTSNPN, CDR2 SVGIG (reference sequence). The V end was cut by 4 bases, the J end by 5 bases, with 21 bases between. CDR3 length: 15 residues. CDR3 bases: TGTGCCTGGACTCGAAGGGCAGGGGTTTTCCACGAGCAGTACTTC. As protein: CAWTRRAGVFHEQYF.

The CDR3 bases are TGTGCCAGCAGCTTAGGGCTTAGGTTCACAGGGAGTTATGGCTACACCTTC. It codes for CASSLGLRFTGSYGYTF. This chain connects TRBV11-2 to TRBJ1-2, with D perhaps matching TRBD1 (6 bases). The V end lost 1 base, the J end lost 5 bases, and 20 bases lay between the germline ends. The CDR3 spans 17 residues. The germline gives CDR1 SGHAT, CDR2 FQNNGV.

This chain joins TRBV5-4 and TRBJ2-1; 13 positions match TRBD2. Germline lookup yields CDR1 SGHNT and CDR2 YYREEE (reference sequence). The V segment lost 5 bases and the J segment 6 bases; nucleotides outside the gene matches: 11. The CDR3 has 17 amino acids. DNA for the CDR3: TGTGCCAGCAGGACCGAGCTGGGACTAGCGGGGAGCAATGAGCAGTTCTTC. Translating it yields CASRTELGLAGSNEQFF. Full variable domain (missing parts from reference TRBV5-4 and TRBJ2-1): ETGVTQSPTHLIKTRGQQVTLRCSSQSGHNTVSWYQQALGQGPQFIFQYYREEENGRGNFPPRFSGLQFPNYSSELNVNALELDDSALYLCASRTELGLAGSNEQFFGPGTRLTVL.

DNA of the CDR3: TGTGCCAGCAGCCAGGGGGGACCCGCATGGAGTGAGCAGTTCTTC. As protein: CASSQGGPAWSEQFF. This chain joins TRBV11-3 and TRBJ2-1; D possibly corresponds to TRBD1 (7 bases). The V and J ends lost 5 bases and 9 bases respectively, with 20 bases between them. The CDR3 runs 15 residues. The germline CDR1 and CDR2 sequences are SGHNT and YENEEA.

The chain is built from TRBV7-2 and TRBJ2-2, with no clear D. Germline V lookup: CDR1 SGHTA, CDR2 FQGNSA. This CDR3 has 13 residues. V was shortened by 5 bases and J by 3 bases, with 7 bases between the two germline ends. CDR3 DNA: TGTGCCAGCAGCCTCCGGGACACCGGGGAGCTGTTTTTT. It yields the protein CASSLRDTGELFF.

The chain has TRBV5-1 and TRBJ2-2; D unresolved. The CDR3 totals 14 residues. V shed 4 bases and J shed 4 bases, with 11 bases lying between them. CDR1 SGHRS and CDR2 YFSETQ come from the germline V gene. For the CDR3, the DNA is TGCGCCAGCAGCGAGGCCTCAATCACCGGGGAGCTGTTTTTT. Its translation: CASSEASITGELFF.

V and J are TRBV5-6 and TRBJ2-7; no firm D call. Germline loops: CDR1 SGHDT, CDR2 YYEEEE. The CDR3 spans 14 residues. Trimming took off 3 bases at V and 0 bases at J, with 10 bases between the two ends. The CDR3 nucleotides read TGTGCCAGCAGCTCGGCGGAAAGCTCCTACGAGCAGTACTTC. Its protein product is CASSSAESSYEQYF. Looking up the rest from reference TRBV5-6 and TRBJ2-7 gives the full variable domain: DAGVTQSPTHLIKTRGQQVTLRCSPKSGHDTVSWYQQALGQGPQFIFQYYEEEERQRGNFPDRFSGHQFPNYSSELNVNALLLGDSALYLCASSSAESSYEQYFGPGTRLTVT.

This chain connects TRBV4-1 to TRBJ1-4, with a possible D match to TRBD1 (6 bases). The CDR3 totals 19 residues. Trimming took off 0 bases at V and 0 bases at J, with 17 bases between the two ends. Germline assignment: CDR1 MGHRA and CDR2 YSYEKL. The chain's CDR3 is CASSQEIGTGYATNEKLFF. CDR3 DNA sequence: TGCGCCAGCAGCCAAGAAATCGGTACAGGGTATGCAACTAATGAAAAACTGTTTTTT.

This clone was detected once. The chain has TRBV5-1 and TRBJ2-5, with TRBD2 matching 7 bases. The ends lost 3 bases at V and 2 bases at J; junction bases unmatched: 4. This CDR3 has 14 amino acids. CDR1 is SGHRS and CDR2 is YFSETQ in the germline V gene. The CDR3 loop is CASSSGRGQETQYF. The DNA of the CDR3 is TGCGCCAGCAGCTCGGGGCGGGGGCAAGAGACCCAGTACTTC. The full variable domain, with the rest looked up from reference TRBV5-1 and TRBJ2-5, is KAGVTQTPRYLIKTRGQQVTLSCSPISGHRSVSWYQQTPGQGLQFLFEYFSETQRNKGNFPGRFSGRQFSNSRSEMNVSTLELGDSALYLCASSSGRGQETQYFGPGTRLLVL.